This TCR beta chain comes out of a study of cytomegalovirus exposure and HLA in healthy donors. The ends lost 1 base at V and 5 bases at J; junction bases unmatched: 6. Germline CDR1 SGHNT, CDR2 YYREEE (reference sequence). There are 15 residues in the CDR3. Method: immunoSEQ multiplex PCR; TCRdb's copy keeps in-frame clones and lacks some. The sample records more than 95,000 clones, roughly 95% being singletons. The TCR originated in a young man in good health and CMV-seronegative. This rearrangement joins TRBV5-4 to TRBJ1-1, with TRBD1 matching 9 bases. Sequenced sample: PBMCs. The CDR3 DNA reads TGTGCCAGCAGCTTGACGGGACAGGGCGGAACTGAAGCTTTCTTT. This encodes CASSLTGQGGTEAFF.